This record covers a single TCR beta chain. Antigen unknown. This entry comes from a study of identifying expanded T cells in peripheral blood. Measured with immunoSEQ multiplex PCR; TCRdb has only the in-frame clones, and not every one. The sample has 80,000 to 90,000 clones; 70% to 90% are singletons. Whole-study findings and limits: Technical replicates showed around 1.3 changed clones; approximately 2 weeks approximately 16; four weeks 19. Across healthy donors, higher total template counts meant significantly greater approximately 2-week count variance.

Specimen: blood. The source is a person aged 18 to 75 in good health.

DNA for the CDR3: TGTGCCAGCAGTGCGATCGGACAGGGTAGCACTGAAGCTTTCTTT. This translates into CASSAIGQGSTEAFF. This chain uses TRBV2 with TRBJ1-1; 8 bases line up with TRBD1. This CDR3 contains 15 residues. Germline assignment: CDR1 SNHLY and CDR2 FYNNEI. With V trimmed by 4 bases and J by 4 bases, 8 bases remained unmatched. Looking up the rest from reference TRBV2 and TRBJ1-1 gives the full variable domain: EPEVTQTPSHQVTQMGQEVILRCVPISNHLYFYWYRQILGQKVEFLVSFYNNEISEKSEIFDDQFSVERPDGSNFTLKIRSTKLEDSAMYFCASSAIGQGSTEAFFGQGTRLTVV.